This TCR beta chain is drawn from a study of T cell responses to AZD1222 COVID-19 vaccine. Study-wide results and limits: Every sample of the repertoires postdated the peak T cell response. Per reports, nearly half of all spike-specific TCRs target regions that are unmutated in variants. Mapped onto spike, vaccine-associated CD4 TCRs spanned it and were dominant at 160-218 and 743-854.

Sequencing was performed with immunoSEQ multiplex PCR; in TCRdb, only in-frame clones are kept and a portion is missing. The data contain 180,000 or so clones, just under 95% of them seen just once; the ten biggest clones take up under 1.1%. Turning to this clone: The antigen is unknown.

The CDR3 spans 14 residues. V lost 6 bases, J lost 6 bases, and 7 bases stayed unmatched. CDR1 and CDR2 (germline): SGHVS, FQNEAQ. The chain links TRBV7-8 to TRBJ2-2; TRBD2 agrees at 7 bases. The clonotype comes from an adult who received the MenACWY meningococcal vaccine as a control. The source material was peripheral blood, sampled 28 days after the second dose of the MenACWY control vaccine. CDR3 region: CASSSPTSPGELFF. CDR3 coding DNA: TGTGCCAGCAGTTCCCCGACTAGCCCCGGGGAGCTGTTTTTT. Complete variable domain (other parts from reference TRBV7-8 and TRBJ2-2): GAGVSQSPRYKVAKRGQDVALRCDPISGHVSLFWYQQALGQGPEFLTYFQNEAQLDKSGLPSDRFFAERPEGSVSTLKIQRTQQEDSAVYLCASSSPTSPGELFFGEGSRLTVL.